The subject of this entry is one T cell receptor beta chain. Profiled with immunoSEQ multiplex PCR; TCRdb holds only in-frame clones, not every one. This repertoire shows roughly 100,000 clones, 80% to 90% found once; its top ten account for less than 9.5%. The V segment lost 4 bases and the J segment 1 base; nucleotides outside the gene matches: 12. The germline CDR1 and CDR2 sequences are SGHDN and FVKESK. The CDR3 totals 18 residues. The data originate from a study of T cell responses to AZD1222 COVID-19 vaccine. V and J are TRBV14 and TRBJ2-3, with 9 nucleotides matching TRBD1. The sample was peripheral blood, taken on day 0 of AZD1222 vaccination. This receptor was taken from an adult in good health. CDR3 in amino acids: CASSRTGGPRRGTDTQYF. Written as DNA, the CDR3 is TGTGCCAGCAGCCGAACAGGGGGCCCTCGTCGCGGCACAGATACGCAGTATTTT. The full variable domain, rest sourced from reference TRBV14 and TRBJ2-3, is EAGVTQFPSHSVIEKGQTVTLRCDPISGHDNLYWYRRVMGKEIKFLLHFVKESKQDESGMPNNRFLAERTGGTYSTLKVQPAELEDSGVYFCASSRTGGPRRGTDTQYFGPGTRLTVL.